This TCR beta chain stems from a study of T cell responses to AZD1222 COVID-19 vaccine. About the study: Second-dose intervals of approximately 4 or approximately 12 weeks were pooled. Study findings and constraints: Spike was spanned by vaccine-associated CD4 TCRs, with dominance at 160-218 and 743-854. It was only six AZD1222 recipients who were seropositive at baseline.

The assay was immunoSEQ multiplex PCR, and TCRdb's table has in-frame clones only and misses some. This sample has 95,000 to 110,000 clones; around nine tenths occur once, and the top ten carry 18%. This clone was observed a few times. Its specificity is not known. Sequenced here: peripheral blood, sampled on day 0 of AZD1222 vaccination. This TCR was sampled from an adult in good health.

The CDR3 DNA is TGTGCCAGTATCAGGGGAACTGAAGCTTTCTTT. Its translation is CASIRGTEAFF. The V call is TRBV19, the J call TRBJ1-1, with D possibly matching TRBD1 (6 bases). Germline V lookup: CDR1 LNHDA, CDR2 SQIVND (reference sequence). V was trimmed by 7 bases and J by 5 bases, leaving 8 bases between them. The CDR3 has 11 residues. Using reference TRBV19 and TRBJ1-1 for the parts outside the CDR3, the full variable domain is DGGITQSPKYLFRKEGQNVTLSCEQNLNHDAMYWYRQDPGQGLRLIYYSQIVNDFQKGDIAEGYSVSREKKESFPLTVTSAQKNPTAFYLCASIRGTEAFFGQGTRLTVV.